The entry that follows covers one T cell receptor (beta chain) sequence. These data come from a study of shared clonotypes between healthy human individuals. Several immunoSEQ 96-well plates shared each subset's DNA, each plate a replicate. Sequencing was performed with immunoSEQ multiplex PCR; in TCRdb, only in-frame clones are kept and a portion is missing. This table holds a few hundred thousand clones, around four fifths found once. The CD4+ fraction was divided into a CD45RA+ naive subset and a CD45RA-negative memory subset. The length of the CDR3 is 16 residues. Germline V gene lookup returns CDR1 SGHRS and CDR2 YFSETQ. Trimming stripped 0 bases from V and 2 bases from J, with 14 bases between.

The rearrangement uses TRBV5-1 and TRBJ1-1; D call uncertain. The specimen was memory CD4+ T cells sorted from blood. The subset was: CD45RA-negative fraction. The sequence came from a man between 25 and 39 years old in good health. CDR3 DNA: TGCGCCAGCAGCTTGGACGTCCCCGGTCAAAACACTGAAGCTTTCTTT. This gives the protein CASSLDVPGQNTEAFF.